The rows below give T cell receptor beta chains drawn from one sample of a study of siplizumab effects on memory and regulatory T cells. The data were produced by immunoSEQ multiplex PCR, yet TCRdb's version contains in-frame clones alone and is incomplete. Among 85,000 to 120,000 clones, 92% were seen once, and the ten largest hold 0.85% to 1.2%. Source material: CD4+ T cells sorted from blood. The receptors stem from a human donor in good health. CDR3s leave out the opening cysteine and the closing phenylalanine or tryptophan.

V gene	J gene	CDR3 protein
TRBV30	TRBJ1-5	AWSVTSADQPQH
TRBV6-6	TRBJ2-1	ASKRGSSYNEQF
TRBV30	TRBJ2-5	AWTFTRTSGTPEKETQY
TRBV7-3	TRBJ1-6	ASSLDRLNSPLH
TRBV27	TRBJ1-5	ASRGADRGINQPQH
TRBV9	TRBJ2-7	ASSTASGSPIEQY
TRBV11-2	TRBJ2-1	ASRPLAGYNEQF
TRBV19	TRBJ2-2	ASNPDRVLRSPGELF
TRBV5-6	TRBJ2-1	ASSHPGQVYNEQF
TRBV5-1	TRBJ2-3	ASSSDGGPLDTQY
TRBV11-3	TRBJ2-7	ASSLHGTSGAYEQY
TRBV29-1	TRBJ2-5	SVGTSDQETQY
TRBV7-9	TRBJ2-2	ASSQGPNTGELF
TRBV10-3	TRBJ2-5	AISPLLAEGETQY
TRBV30	TRBJ1-3	AWKTDTGNTIY
TRBV10-3	TRBJ1-2	ATHGQFINYGYT
TRBV18	TRBJ2-5	ASSPAGVTETQY
TRBV2	TRBJ1-6	ASRISQGYNSPLH
TRBV30	TRBJ2-1	AWSVPGGRNNEQF
TRBV14	TRBJ1-4	ASSQMWGTTNEKLF
TRBV7-6	TRBJ2-2	ASSLLLAGGTGELF
TRBV7-9	TRBJ2-7	ASSLGGGIGGNEQY
TRBV4-1	TRBJ2-7	ASSQGRARSPSYEQY
TRBV12-5	TRBJ2-1	ASGLSLAGGKQF
TRBV4-2	TRBJ1-3	ASSQDIIFGAFSGNTIY
TRBV28	TRBJ2-6	ASRGGANVLT
TRBV7-3	TRBJ2-3	ASSLIGGSDTQY
TRBV19	TRBJ2-1	ASSPGASGGSYNEQF
TRBV18	TRBJ2-5	ASSGGLQETQY
TRBV19	TRBJ2-5	ASSISGFGQSQETQY
TRBV6-1	TRBJ1-1	ASSEAGSTEAF
TRBV5-8	TRBJ1-5	ASSLRQGANVQPQH
TRBV4-2	TRBJ2-1	ASSQGTSLNEQF